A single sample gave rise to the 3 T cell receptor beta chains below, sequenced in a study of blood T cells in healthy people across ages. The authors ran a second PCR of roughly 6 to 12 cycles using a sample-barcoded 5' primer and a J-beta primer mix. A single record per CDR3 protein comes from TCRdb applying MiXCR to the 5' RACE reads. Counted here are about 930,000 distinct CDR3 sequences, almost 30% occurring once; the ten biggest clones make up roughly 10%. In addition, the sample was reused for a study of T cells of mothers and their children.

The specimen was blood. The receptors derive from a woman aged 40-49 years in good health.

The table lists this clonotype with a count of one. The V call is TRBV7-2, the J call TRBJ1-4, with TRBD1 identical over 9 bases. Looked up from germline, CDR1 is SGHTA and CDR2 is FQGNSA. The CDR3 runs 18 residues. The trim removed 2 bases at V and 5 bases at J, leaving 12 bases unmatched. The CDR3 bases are TGTGCCAGCAGCTTAACGACAGGGGGGTTCGGTATAAATGAAAAACTGTTTTTT. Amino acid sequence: CASSLTTGGFGINEKLFF.

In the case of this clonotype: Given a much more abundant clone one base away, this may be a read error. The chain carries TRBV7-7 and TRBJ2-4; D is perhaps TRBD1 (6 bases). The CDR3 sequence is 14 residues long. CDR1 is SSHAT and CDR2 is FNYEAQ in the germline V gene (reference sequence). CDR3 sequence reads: CASSPGTIFSEQYF. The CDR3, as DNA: TGTGCTAGCAGCCCCGGGACAATCTTTAGTGAGCAGTACTTC.

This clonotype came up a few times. CDR3 sequence: CASSSQGYVNEQFF. DNA of the CDR3: TGTGCCAGCAGCTCACAGGGGTACGTCAATGAGCAGTTCTTC. V gene TRBV5-8 combines with J gene TRBJ2-1; 7 nucleotides match TRBD1. Germline CDR1 and CDR2: SGHTS and YDEGEE. CDR3 size: 14 residues. J gave up 6 bases and V 3 bases, and 6 bases lay outside the gene matches.